The source of this TCR beta chain is a study of blood T cell repertoires in COVID-19. In the source study's methods: From reference gene primer amplification, estimates of nucleated cell counts were derived. The method was immunoSEQ multiplex PCR; TCRdb's version includes in-frame clones alone and lacks a portion of them. V and J calls and clone size come straight from that table; D and trimming were deduced from the DNA. The repertoire has over 100,000 clones, about 78% of them found once; the top ten carry about 4.7%. V was shortened by 0 bases and J by 6 bases, with 7 bases between the two germline ends. Germline CDR1 SGDLS, CDR2 YYNGEE. The CDR3 runs 13 residues.

The sample consisted of peripheral blood. The chain couples TRBV9 to TRBJ1-3, with a weak D call TRBD1 (6 bases). The origin of this receptor is a human donor in a cohort sampled during active or convalescent COVID-19. The CDR3 region is CASSVGQENTIYF. For the CDR3, the DNA is TGTGCCAGCAGCGTAGGACAGGAAAACACCATATATTTT. The variable domain in full, with the rest retrieved from reference TRBV9 and TRBJ1-3, is DSGVTQTPKHLITATGQRVTLRCSPRSGDLSVYWYQQSLDQGLQFLIQYYNGEERAKGNILERFSAQQFPDLHSELNLSSLELGDSALYFCASSVGQENTIYFGEGSWLTVV.